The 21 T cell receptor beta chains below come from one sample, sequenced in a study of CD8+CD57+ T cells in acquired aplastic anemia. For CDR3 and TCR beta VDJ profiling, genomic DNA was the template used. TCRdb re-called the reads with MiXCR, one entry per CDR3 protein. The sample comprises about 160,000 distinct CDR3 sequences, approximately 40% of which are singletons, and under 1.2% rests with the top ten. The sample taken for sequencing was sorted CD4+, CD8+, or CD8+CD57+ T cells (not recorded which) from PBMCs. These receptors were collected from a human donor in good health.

In DNA form, the CDR3 reads TGCAGCGCTATGAGGGGGGATGACACTGAAGCTTTCTTT. Protein: CSAMRGDDTEAFF. This chain uses TRBV29-1 with TRBJ1-1, with TRBD1 as a possible D gene (6 bases). The CDR3 contains 13 residues. V was shortened by 7 bases and J by 3 bases, with 15 bases between the two germline ends. CDR1 and CDR2 from the germline V gene are SQVTM and ANQGSEA.

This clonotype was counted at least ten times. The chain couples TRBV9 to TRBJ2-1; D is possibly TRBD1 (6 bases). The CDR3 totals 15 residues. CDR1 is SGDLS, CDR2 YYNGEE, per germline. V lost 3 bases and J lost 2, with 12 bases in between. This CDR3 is CASSGGRVAYNEQFF. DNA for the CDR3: TGTGCCAGCAGCGGGGGGCGGGTGGCCTACAATGAGCAGTTCTTC.

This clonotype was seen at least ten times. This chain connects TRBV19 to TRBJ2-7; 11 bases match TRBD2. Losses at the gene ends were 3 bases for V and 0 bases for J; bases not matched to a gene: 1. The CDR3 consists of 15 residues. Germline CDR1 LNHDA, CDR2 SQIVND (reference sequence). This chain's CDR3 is CASSITSGSSYEQYF. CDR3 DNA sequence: TGTGCCAGTAGTATCACTAGCGGGAGCTCCTACGAGCAGTACTTC.

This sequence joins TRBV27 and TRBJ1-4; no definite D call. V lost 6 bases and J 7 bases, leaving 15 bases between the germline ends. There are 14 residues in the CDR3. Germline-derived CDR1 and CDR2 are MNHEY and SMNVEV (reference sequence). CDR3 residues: CASSRTETREKLFF. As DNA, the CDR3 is TGTGCCAGCAGCCGTACCGAGACTCGTGAAAAACTGTTTTTT.

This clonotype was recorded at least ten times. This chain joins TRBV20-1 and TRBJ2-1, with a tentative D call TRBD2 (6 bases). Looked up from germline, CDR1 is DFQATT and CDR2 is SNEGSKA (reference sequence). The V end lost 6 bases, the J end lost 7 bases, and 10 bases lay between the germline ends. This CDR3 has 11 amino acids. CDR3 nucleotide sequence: TGCAGTGCCCGGGGGAGAAATGAGCAGTTCTTC. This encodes CSARGRNEQFF.

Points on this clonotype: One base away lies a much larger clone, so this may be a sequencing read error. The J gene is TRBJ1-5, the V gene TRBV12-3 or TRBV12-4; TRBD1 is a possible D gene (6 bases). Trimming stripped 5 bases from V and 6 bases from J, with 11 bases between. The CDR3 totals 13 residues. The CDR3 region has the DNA TGTGCCAGCAGTCCGGTCAGGGGTCAGCCCCAGCATTTT. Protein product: CASSPVRGQPQHF.

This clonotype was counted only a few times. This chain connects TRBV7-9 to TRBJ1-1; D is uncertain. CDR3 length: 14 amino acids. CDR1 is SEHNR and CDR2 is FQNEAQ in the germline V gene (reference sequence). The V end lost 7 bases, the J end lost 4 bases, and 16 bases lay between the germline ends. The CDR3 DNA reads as TGTGCCAGCACCTTGGAGGTCCTCGGCACTGAAGCTTTCTTT. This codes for CASTLEVLGTEAFF. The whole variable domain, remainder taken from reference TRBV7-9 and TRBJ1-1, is DTGVSQNPRHKITKRGQNVTFRCDPISEHNRLYWYRQTLGQGPEFLTYFQNEAQLEKSRLLSDRFSAERPKGSFSTLEIQRTEQGDSAMYLCASTLEVLGTEAFFGQGTRLTVV.

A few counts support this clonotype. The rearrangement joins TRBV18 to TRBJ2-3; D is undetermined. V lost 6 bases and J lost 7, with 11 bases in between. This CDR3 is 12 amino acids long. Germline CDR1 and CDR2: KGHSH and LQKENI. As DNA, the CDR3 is TGTGCCAGCTCCCCAGAGGCCCATACGCAGTATTTT. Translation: CASSPEAHTQYF.

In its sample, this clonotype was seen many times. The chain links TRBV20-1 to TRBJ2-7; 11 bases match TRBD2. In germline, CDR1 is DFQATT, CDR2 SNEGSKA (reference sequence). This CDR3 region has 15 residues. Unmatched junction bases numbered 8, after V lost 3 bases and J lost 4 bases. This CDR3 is CSASYSGRASYEQYF. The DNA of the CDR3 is TGCAGTGCTAGCTATAGCGGGAGGGCATCATACGAGCAGTACTTC.

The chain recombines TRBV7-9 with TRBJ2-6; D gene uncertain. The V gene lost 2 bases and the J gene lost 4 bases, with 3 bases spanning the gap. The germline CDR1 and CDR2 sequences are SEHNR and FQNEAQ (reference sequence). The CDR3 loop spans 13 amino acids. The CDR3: CASSLIGANVLTF. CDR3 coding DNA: TGTGCCAGCAGCTTAATCGGGGCCAACGTCCTGACTTTC.

The CDR3 DNA is TGTGCCAGCAGACCTGGGGGGACGGCGAACACCGGGGAGCTGTTTTTT. Translation: CASRPGGTANTGELFF. This chain connects TRBV10-3 to TRBJ2-2; possibly TRBD2 for D (6 bases). CDR3 length: 16 residues. Per the germline V gene, CDR1 is ENHRY and CDR2 is SYGVKD. V gave up 10 bases and J gave up 0 bases, with 18 bases separating them.

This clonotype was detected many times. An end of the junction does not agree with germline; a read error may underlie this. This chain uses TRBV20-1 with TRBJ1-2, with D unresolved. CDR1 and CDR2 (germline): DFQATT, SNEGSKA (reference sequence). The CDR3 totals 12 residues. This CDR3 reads CSARAPTYRYTF. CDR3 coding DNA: TGCAGTGCTAGAGCCCCGACCTATCGCTACACCTTC.

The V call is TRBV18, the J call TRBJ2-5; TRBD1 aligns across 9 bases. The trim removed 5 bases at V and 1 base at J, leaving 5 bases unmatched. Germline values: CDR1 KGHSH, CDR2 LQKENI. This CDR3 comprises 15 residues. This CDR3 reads CASSSRTGAQETQYF. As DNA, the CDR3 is TGTGCCAGCTCATCCCGGACAGGGGCCCAAGAGACCCAGTACTTC. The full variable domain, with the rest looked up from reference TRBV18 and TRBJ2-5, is NAGVMQNPRHLVRRRGQEARLRCSPMKGHSHVYWYRQLPEEGLKFMVYLQKENIIDESGMPKERFSAEFPKEGPSILRIQQVVRGDSAAYFCASSSRTGAQETQYFGPGTRLLVL.

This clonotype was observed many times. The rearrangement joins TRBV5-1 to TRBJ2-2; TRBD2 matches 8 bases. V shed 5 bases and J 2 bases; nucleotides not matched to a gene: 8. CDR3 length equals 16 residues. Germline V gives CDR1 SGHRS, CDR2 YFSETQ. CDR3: CASRSNSGTNTGELFF. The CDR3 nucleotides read TGCGCCAGCAGGAGCAATAGCGGGACAAACACCGGGGAGCTGTTTTTT.

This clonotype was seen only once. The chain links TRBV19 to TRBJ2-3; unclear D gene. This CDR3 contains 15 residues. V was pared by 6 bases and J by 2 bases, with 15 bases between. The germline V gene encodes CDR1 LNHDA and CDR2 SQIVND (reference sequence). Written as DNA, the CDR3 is TGTGCCAGTAGCTTAGACGTGGGTTCCACAGATACGCAGTATTTT. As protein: CASSLDVGSTDTQYF.

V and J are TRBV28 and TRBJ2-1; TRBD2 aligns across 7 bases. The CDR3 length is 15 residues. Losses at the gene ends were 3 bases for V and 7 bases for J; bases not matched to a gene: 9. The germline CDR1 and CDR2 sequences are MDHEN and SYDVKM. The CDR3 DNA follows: TGTGCCAGCAGTTTCGCCGCGGGAGTACGAAATGAGCAGTTCTTC. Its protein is CASSFAAGVRNEQFF.

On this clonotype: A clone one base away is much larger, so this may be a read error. This chain's CDR3 is CASSVTASGDTIYF. The CDR3 nucleotides read TGTGCCAGCAGCGTCACCGCCTCTGGAGACACCATATATTTT. The chain couples TRBV12-3 or TRBV12-4 to TRBJ1-3; D unresolved. This CDR3 spans 14 amino acids.

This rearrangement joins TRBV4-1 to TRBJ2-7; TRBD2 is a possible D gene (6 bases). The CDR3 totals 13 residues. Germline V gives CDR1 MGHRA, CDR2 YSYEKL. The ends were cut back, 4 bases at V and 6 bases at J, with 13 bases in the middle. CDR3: CASSPVGTVEQYF. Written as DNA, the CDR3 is TGCGCCAGCAGCCCAGTGGGGACTGTCGAGCAGTACTTC.

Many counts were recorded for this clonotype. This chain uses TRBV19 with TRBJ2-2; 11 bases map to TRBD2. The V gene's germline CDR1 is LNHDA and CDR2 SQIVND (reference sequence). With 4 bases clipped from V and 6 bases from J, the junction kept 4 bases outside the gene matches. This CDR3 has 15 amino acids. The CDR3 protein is CASSTSGGQAGELFF. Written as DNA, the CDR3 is TGTGCCAGTAGTACTAGCGGGGGGCAAGCCGGGGAGCTGTTTTTT.

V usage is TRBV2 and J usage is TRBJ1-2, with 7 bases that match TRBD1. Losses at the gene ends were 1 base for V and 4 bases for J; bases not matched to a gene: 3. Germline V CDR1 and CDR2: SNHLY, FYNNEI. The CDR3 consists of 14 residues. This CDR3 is CASSEEGASYGYTF. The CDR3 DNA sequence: TGTGCCAGCAGTGAAGAGGGGGCAAGCTATGGCTACACCTTC.

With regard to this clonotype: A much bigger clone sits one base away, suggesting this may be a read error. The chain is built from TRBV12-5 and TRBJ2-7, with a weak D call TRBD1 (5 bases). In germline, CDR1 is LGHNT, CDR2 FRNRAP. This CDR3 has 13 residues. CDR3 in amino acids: CASGSGQSYERYF. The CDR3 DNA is TGTGCTAGTGGCAGTGGACAATCCTACGAGCGGTACTTC.